What follows describes a single T cell receptor beta chain. This entry is derived from a study of shared clonotypes between healthy human individuals. Study-wide context: Researchers assigned three CD4 naive, three CD4 memory, two CD8 naive and one CD8 memory plate to each donor.

The CDR3 totals 15 residues. The V and J ends lost 5 bases and 1 base, in that order; junction bases with no gene match: 2. Germline V gives CDR1 MDHEN, CDR2 SYDVKM. Each cell subset's genomic DNA was divided evenly among several immunoSEQ plates. Each replicate PCR on the sorted subsets used 200 to 250 ng DNA (around 30,000 T cell genomes). This table comes from immunoSEQ multiplex PCR, and its TCRdb copy is limited to in-frame clones, with some not included. Here the sample spans some 650,000 clones, 95% to 98% being singletons. The TCR sequence derives from a woman aged 25 to 39 in good health. Material: naive CD4+ T cells sorted from blood. As for subset: CD45RA+ positively selected. The chain combines TRBV28 with TRBJ2-1; TRBD2 aligns across 10 bases. The CDR3: CASSELAGSYNEQFF. The CDR3 region has the DNA TGTGCCAGCAGTGAACTAGCGGGATCCTACAATGAGCAGTTCTTC.